This TCR beta chain was found in a study of a mutant IDH1 vaccine in newly diagnosed glioma. As for this clone: Its target is unknown.

Trimming cost V 11 bases and J 5 bases, with 19 bases left between them. CDR1 and CDR2 (germline): LNHNV, YYDKDF (reference sequence). CDR3 length: 14 amino acids. Time point specified: week 35, safety follow-up. Doses comprised 300 ug of mutant IDH1 20-mer peptide each, plus topical imiquimod. Clones were read by immunoSEQ multiplex PCR, and TCRdb kept only the in-frame ones, dropping some. The repertoire consists of approximately 45,000 clones, with more than 75% occurring once and the leading ten covering around 5.4%. The source material was PBMCs, sampled from a glioma patient whose treatment included an IDH1 peptide vaccine. The sequence derives from a woman between 40 and 50 years old with glioma. This chain links TRBV15 with TRBJ2-1; possibly TRBD1 for D (8 bases). CDR3 nucleotide sequence: TGTGCCGCAGGGGGCGGGAGTATCCACAATGAGCAGTTCTTC. This translates into CAAGGGSIHNEQFF.